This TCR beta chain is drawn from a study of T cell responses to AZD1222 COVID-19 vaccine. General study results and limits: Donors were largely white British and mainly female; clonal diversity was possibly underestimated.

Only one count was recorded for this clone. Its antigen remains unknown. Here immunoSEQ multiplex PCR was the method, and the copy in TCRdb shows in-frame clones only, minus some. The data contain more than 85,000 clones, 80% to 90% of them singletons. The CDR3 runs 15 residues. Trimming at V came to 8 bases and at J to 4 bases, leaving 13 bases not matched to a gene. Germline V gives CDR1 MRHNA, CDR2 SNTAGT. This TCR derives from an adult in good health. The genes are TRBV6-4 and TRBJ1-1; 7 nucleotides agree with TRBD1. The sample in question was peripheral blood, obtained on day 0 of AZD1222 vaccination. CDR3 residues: CASCRQGRGVTEAFF. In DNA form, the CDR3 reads TGTGCCAGCTGCCGACAGGGTAGAGGGGTCACTGAAGCTTTCTTT.